The clone carrying this T cell receptor (beta chain) was observed a handful of times. Its antigen is unidentified. Unique molecular identifiers were present on cDNA, and template switching added a universal primer site. TCRdb reprocessed the 5' RACE reads via MiXCR and lists one record per CDR3 protein. Among roughly 240,000 distinct CDR3 sequences listed, roughly 7% were seen once. The data are from a study of identical twins. Overall study results and limits: Clonotypes of the beta chain that were abundant in cord blood carried fewer insertions (memory repertoires showed none).

These data also formed part of another study, on yellow fever vaccine responses in identical twins.

The sequence derives from a young woman in good health. Source material: memory (CD45RO+) T cells sorted from blood.

The CDR3 spells CASSSNSGSRNEQFF. CDR3 in DNA: TGTGCCAGCAGTTCCAATAGCGGGAGTAGGAATGAGCAGTTCTTC. The rearrangement uses TRBV12-3 or TRBV12-4 and TRBJ2-1; 9 bases are shared with TRBD2. CDR3 length equals 15 residues. J gave up 7 bases and V 4 bases, and 8 bases lay outside the gene matches.